This T cell receptor (beta chain) appears in the sequencing data of a study of T cells in narcolepsy. Study-wide findings and caveats: HCRT-specific and TRIB2-specific autoreactive clonotypes appeared among same-patient CSF and blood CD4+ clonotypes.

Method: immunoSEQ multiplex PCR; TCRdb's copy keeps in-frame clones and lacks some. The sample lists more than 30,000 clones, roughly 80% occurring once. On this clone: Its antigen is unidentified.

With 8 bases clipped from V and 5 bases from J, the junction kept 6 bases outside the gene matches. The CDR3 loop spans 13 amino acids. Germline CDR1 GTSNPN, CDR2 SVGIG (reference sequence). The chain carries TRBV30 and TRBJ2-2; 9 bases align to TRBD1. The sequence was obtained from a human donor with narcolepsy. Sequencing was performed on CD45RA- memory CD4+ T cells from PBMCs. The CDR3 DNA is TGTGCCGGTGACAGGGGGAGTACCGGGGAGCTGTTTTTT. It encodes CAGDRGSTGELFF.